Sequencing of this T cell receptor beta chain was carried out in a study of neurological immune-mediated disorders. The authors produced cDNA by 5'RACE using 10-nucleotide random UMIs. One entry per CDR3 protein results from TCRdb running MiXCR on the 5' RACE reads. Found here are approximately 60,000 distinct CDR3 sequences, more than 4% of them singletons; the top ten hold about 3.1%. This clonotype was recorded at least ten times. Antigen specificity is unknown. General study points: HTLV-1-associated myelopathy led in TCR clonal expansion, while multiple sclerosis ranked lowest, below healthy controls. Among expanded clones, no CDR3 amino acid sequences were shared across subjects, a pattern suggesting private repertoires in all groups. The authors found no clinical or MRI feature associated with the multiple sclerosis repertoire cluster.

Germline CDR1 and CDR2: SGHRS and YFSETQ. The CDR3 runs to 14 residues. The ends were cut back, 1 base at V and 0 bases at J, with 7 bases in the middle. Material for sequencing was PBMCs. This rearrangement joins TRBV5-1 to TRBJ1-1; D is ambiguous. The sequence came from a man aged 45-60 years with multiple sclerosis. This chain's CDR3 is CASSLQNMNTEAFF. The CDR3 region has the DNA TGCGCCAGCAGCTTGCAGAATATGAACACTGAAGCTTTCTTT.